The next 29 T cell receptor beta chains were all read from a single sample in a study of OX40 agonist ivuxolimab in advanced cancers. Data came from immunoSEQ multiplex PCR; TCRdb stores just in-frame clones and leaves some out. The sample lists nearly 85,000 clones, 80% to 90% occurring once. The sample here was CD4+ or CD8+ T cells sorted from blood, taken in a trial of the OX40 agonist ivuxolimab. The receptors here all came from an adult with an advanced solid tumor such as melanoma, head and neck, liver or kidney cancer.

Note on this clone: Within the sample, other DNA sequences also encode this same CDR3. The gene calls are TRBV4-3 and TRBJ1-5; tentatively, D is TRBD1 (5 bases). Trimming took 0 bases from V and 3 from J, leaving 12 bases between them. Germline loops: CDR1 LGHNA, CDR2 YSLEER. The CDR3 consists of 16 residues. The CDR3 bases are TGCGCCAGCAGCCAAGATCAAGGGGAGAACAATCAGCCCCAGCATTTT. Translation gives CASSQDQGENNQPQHF.

This rearrangement joins TRBV6-6 to TRBJ2-3; TRBD1 agrees at 9 bases. Germline V gene lookup returns CDR1 MNHNY and CDR2 SVGAGI (reference sequence). The CDR3 totals 16 residues. The ends lost 6 bases at V and 0 bases at J; junction bases unmatched: 7. This CDR3 reads CASRPGGQGSTDTQYF. The CDR3 DNA sequence: TGTGCCAGCAGGCCGGGGGGACAGGGTAGCACAGATACGCAGTATTTT.

This chain uses TRBV6-6 with TRBJ2-7; 11 bases fit TRBD2. CDR3 length equals 15 residues. V shed 6 bases, J shed 3 bases, and the junction held 7 bases outside the gene matches. Germline V gives CDR1 MNHNY, CDR2 SVGAGI (reference sequence). The CDR3 coding sequence is TGTGCCAGCAGAACCGGGACTAGCGGCCGCTACGAGCAGTACTTC. It translates to CASRTGTSGRYEQYF.

The V and J genes are TRBV5-1 and TRBJ2-1, with D possibly matching TRBD2 (5 bases). CDR1 and CDR2 from the germline V gene are SGHRS and YFSETQ. The CDR3 sequence is 15 residues long. Trimming shortened V by 9 bases and J by 2 bases, and 18 bases separated the two germline ends. CDR3 sequence: CATQPGSIPYNEQFF. The CDR3 nucleotides read TGCGCCACTCAGCCGGGGTCAATACCCTACAATGAGCAGTTCTTC.

The V and J genes are TRBV6-1 and TRBJ1-4; unclear D gene. V was trimmed by 7 bases and J by 2 bases, leaving 14 bases between them. This CDR3 comprises 15 residues. CDR1 and CDR2 (germline): MNHNS, SASEGT. CDR3 in DNA: TGTGCCAGCATCTCCCTACGGTCGACTAATGAAAAACTGTTTTTT. Its protein product is CASISLRSTNEKLFF.

This clone was recorded a few times. CDR3 loop: CASSQSYRGLDTQYF. CDR3 nucleotides: TGCGCCAGCAGTCAATCGTACAGGGGACTCGATACGCAGTATTTT. This rearrangement joins TRBV23-1 to TRBJ2-3, with D tentatively TRBD1 (7 bases). TRBV23-1 is an open reading frame whose function is uncertain. The germline V and J ends were trimmed by 0 bases and 6 bases, with 13 bases remaining between them. The CDR3 sequence is 15 residues long.

V is TRBV6-6 and J is TRBJ1-2, with D perhaps matching TRBD1 (5 bases). The V and J ends lost 7 bases and 4 bases respectively, with 22 bases between them. In germline, CDR1 is MNHNY, CDR2 SVGAGI (reference sequence). The length of the CDR3 is 16 residues. The CDR3: CASTYQYTTAAYGYTF. The CDR3 DNA sequence: TGTGCCAGCACCTACCAGTATACGACAGCGGCCTATGGCTACACCTTC.

The CDR3 DNA sequence: TGTGCCAGCAGTTCTGCGGACAGGGGCTACGAGCAGTACTTC. Residues: CASSSADRGYEQYF. The V gene is TRBV28, the J gene TRBJ2-7; 9 bases align to TRBD1. The CDR3 spans 14 residues. Germline lookup yields CDR1 MDHEN and CDR2 SYDVKM. J was trimmed by 3 bases and V by 4 bases; bases with no gene match: 4. Variable domain in full (rest from reference TRBV28 and TRBJ2-7): DVKVTQSSRYLVKRTGEKVFLECVQDMDHENMFWYRQDPGLGLRLIYFSYDVKMKEKGDIPEGYSVSREKKERFSLILESASTNQTSMYLCASSSADRGYEQYFGPGTRLTVT.

The rearrangement links TRBV7-2 to TRBJ2-7; 8 bases match TRBD1. CDR3 size: 15 residues. V lost 7 bases and J lost 0; bases outside the gene matches: 8. CDR1 and CDR2 (germline): SGHTA, FQGNSA. The CDR3 loop reads CASTNTGQGSYEQYF. The DNA for the CDR3 is TGTGCCAGCACCAACACCGGACAGGGCTCCTACGAGCAGTACTTC.

The chain combines TRBV11-2 with TRBJ2-2, with D perhaps TRBD1 (6 bases). V was cut by 5 bases and J by 4 bases, with 17 bases left in between. CDR1 is SGHAT, CDR2 FQNNGV, per germline. This CDR3 has 16 residues. As DNA, the CDR3 is TGTGCCAGCAGCCCCTCGGCCACCAGGGGCACCGGGGAGCTGTTTTTT. Translated: CASSPSATRGTGELFF.

This chain links TRBV5-1 with TRBJ2-3, with TRBD1 as a possible D gene (5 bases). The CDR3 has 18 residues. V lost 4 bases and J 1 base, leaving 22 bases between the germline ends. Germline loops: CDR1 SGHRS, CDR2 YFSETQ. The CDR3 loop reads CASSLDARDRFGTDTQYF. CDR3 in DNA: TGCGCCAGCAGCCTGGACGCCCGAGACAGATTCGGCACAGATACGCAGTATTTT.

V gene TRBV6-9 combines with J gene TRBJ2-7, with a tentative D call TRBD1 (5 bases). The germline V gene has CDR1 MNHGY and CDR2 SVAAGI. This CDR3 contains 13 residues. V dropped 2 bases and J dropped 6 bases, with 11 bases sitting between them. The CDR3 spells CASSYRAGLEQYF. In nucleotides, the CDR3 is TGTGCCAGCAGTTATCGGGCAGGGCTCGAGCAGTACTTC.

V usage is TRBV4-1 and J usage is TRBJ2-5; no reliable D call. V shed 0 bases and J shed 1 base, with 9 bases lying between them. Germline V lookup: CDR1 MGHRA, CDR2 YSYEKL. The CDR3 consists of 15 residues. The chain's CDR3 is CASSQDWRIQETQYF. CDR3 DNA: TGCGCCAGCAGCCAAGATTGGCGGATCCAAGAGACCCAGTACTTC.

This chain links TRBV5-5 with TRBJ1-5, with D hard to call. The CDR3 has 12 residues. Trimming stripped 3 bases from V and 3 bases from J, with 4 bases between. Germline values: CDR1 SGHKS, CDR2 YYEKEE (reference sequence). The CDR3 here is CASSYNNQPQHF. The CDR3 DNA is TGTGCCAGCAGCTACAACAATCAGCCCCAGCATTTT.

V and J are TRBV6-1 and TRBJ2-7; the D gene is possibly TRBD1 (6 bases). Germline CDR1 MNHNS, CDR2 SASEGT. With 4 bases removed from V and 2 bases from J, the gap between germline ends came to 18 bases. The CDR3 runs 16 residues. The CDR3 here is CASSGLAGVGAYEQYF. DNA of the CDR3: TGTGCCAGCAGTGGGTTGGCAGGGGTGGGGGCCTACGAGCAGTACTTC.

This CDR3 reads CASSIAARNRPYGYTF. For the CDR3, the DNA is TGTGCCAGTAGTATAGCAGCCCGAAACAGGCCCTATGGCTACACCTTC. The rearrangement uses TRBV19 and TRBJ1-2, with a possible D match to TRBD1 (5 bases). The CDR3 runs 16 residues. Trimming took 1 base from V and 4 from J, leaving 16 bases between them. Per the germline V gene, CDR1 is LNHDA and CDR2 is SQIVND (reference sequence).

This chain uses TRBV7-3 with TRBJ2-1, with TRBD2 matching 9 bases. This CDR3 has 15 amino acids. Germline CDR1 reads SGHTA; CDR2 reads FQGTGA. With 6 bases clipped from V and 7 bases from J, the junction kept 10 bases outside the gene matches. Here the CDR3 reads CASSGTGTSRNEQFF. CDR3 in DNA: TGTGCCAGCAGTGGAACCGGGACTAGCCGTAATGAGCAGTTCTTC.

The rearrangement links TRBV7-9 to TRBJ2-1; D may correspond to TRBD1 or TRBD2 (5 bases each). CDR3 length: 14 amino acids. CDR1 is SEHNR, CDR2 FQNEAQ, per germline (reference sequence). Trimming took 5 bases from V and 4 from J, leaving 12 bases between them. CDR3 bases: TGTGCCAGCAGCCTCCGGGACCAATACAATGAGCAGTTCTTC. Amino acid sequence: CASSLRDQYNEQFF.

As DNA, the CDR3 is TGTGCCAGCAACCGGGCGGGGGTAGTAGGGGAGACCCAGTACTTC. Its protein is CASNRAGVVGETQYF. The chain couples TRBV27 to TRBJ2-5, with TRBD2 matching 7 bases. The V segment lost 7 bases and the J segment 5 bases; nucleotides outside the gene matches: 13. The CDR3 runs to 15 residues. Looked up from germline, CDR1 is MNHEY and CDR2 is SMNVEV (reference sequence).

The chain recombines TRBV7-3 with TRBJ1-5; the match to TRBD1 covers 10 bases. This CDR3 comprises 18 residues. CDR1 is SGHTA and CDR2 is FQGTGA in the germline V gene. The trim removed 2 bases at V and 1 base at J, leaving 8 bases unmatched. CDR3 in amino acids: CASSLDPGTGVSNQPQHF. The CDR3 nucleotides are TGTGCCAGCAGCTTAGACCCAGGGACAGGGGTAAGCAATCAGCCCCAGCATTTT. Supplemented by reference TRBV7-3 and TRBJ1-5, the full variable domain reads GAGVSQTPSNKVTEKGKYVELRCDPISGHTALYWYRQSLGQGPEFLIYFQGTGAADDSGLPNDRFFAVRPEGSVSTLKIQRTERGDSAVYLCASSLDPGTGVSNQPQHFGDGTRLSIL.

This clone was seen more than once but under ten times. The chain has TRBV28 and TRBJ1-1, with TRBD1 matching over 7 bases. The trim removed 5 bases at V and 0 bases at J, leaving 6 bases unmatched. The germline V gene has CDR1 MDHEN and CDR2 SYDVKM. The CDR3 covers 15 residues. The CDR3 sequence: CASSDPGQMNTEAFF. The CDR3, as DNA: TGTGCCAGCAGTGATCCGGGACAGATGAACACTGAAGCTTTCTTT.

V and J are TRBV6-5 and TRBJ1-1; 7 bases agree with TRBD1. Germline trimming cut 7 bases from V and 3 bases from J; bases unmatched to any gene: 8. The CDR3 runs to 14 residues. Germline loops: CDR1 MNHEY, CDR2 SVGAGI. CDR3 loop: CASNSQGGYTEAFF. CDR3 sequence (DNA): TGTGCCAGCAACTCGCAGGGGGGGTACACTGAAGCTTTCTTT.

This chain connects TRBV9 to TRBJ2-1; no reliable D call. Germline-derived CDR1 and CDR2 are SGDLS and YYNGEE. Trimming shortened V by 4 bases and J by 0 bases, and 8 bases separated the two germline ends. CDR3 length: 14 residues. The CDR3 sequence is CASSMGPSYNEQFF. CDR3 nucleotide sequence: TGTGCCAGCAGCATGGGCCCCTCCTACAATGAGCAGTTCTTC.

This chain connects TRBV6-4 to TRBJ2-3; 8 nucleotides agree with TRBD2. The length of the CDR3 is 15 residues. V lost 3 bases to trimming and J lost 1 base; unmatched junction nucleotides: 3. CDR1 MRHNA and CDR2 SNTAGT come from the germline V gene. DNA of the CDR3: TGTGCCAGCAGTGATCAAGCGGGGGGCACAGATACGCAGTATTTT. Its protein product is CASSDQAGGTDTQYF.

The V gene is TRBV29-1, the J gene TRBJ1-1, with 10 bases matching TRBD1. V lost 4 bases, J lost 7 bases, and 9 bases stayed unmatched. Germline-derived CDR1 and CDR2 are SQVTM and ANQGSEA. The CDR3 consists of 14 residues. The CDR3 reads CSVARDRGSNEAFF. DNA of the CDR3: TGCAGCGTTGCCCGGGACAGGGGAAGTAATGAAGCTTTCTTT.

The genes are TRBV14 and TRBJ2-3, with a weak D call TRBD2 (6 bases). The V gene lost 3 bases and the J gene lost 0 bases, with 13 bases spanning the gap. CDR1 SGHDN and CDR2 FVKESK come from the germline V gene. The CDR3 sequence is 16 residues long. The CDR3 spells CASSQMGGVSTDTQYF. The CDR3, as DNA: TGTGCCAGCAGCCAGATGGGCGGGGTCAGCACAGATACGCAGTATTTT.

This clone was recorded a few times. The chain couples TRBV6-6 to TRBJ1-2; D unclear. CDR1 and CDR2 (germline): MNHNY, SVGAGI (reference sequence). This CDR3 is 13 amino acids long. V dropped 2 bases and J dropped 7 bases, with 11 bases sitting between them. CDR3 nucleotides: TGTGCCAGCAGTTACACCCTAACGGGTGGCTACACCTTC. Translation: CASSYTLTGGYTF.

V is TRBV11-3 and J is TRBJ2-7; no clear D gene. With 2 bases removed from V and 5 bases from J, the gap between germline ends came to 7 bases. The length of the CDR3 is 12 residues. The germline CDR1 and CDR2 sequences are SGHNT and YENEEA. CDR3 residues: CASSLTPHEQYF. The CDR3 region has the DNA TGTGCCAGCAGCTTAACCCCCCACGAGCAGTACTTC.

The chain combines TRBV28 with TRBJ1-4; D ambiguous. Germline V gene sequence: CDR1 MDHEN, CDR2 SYDVKM. The CDR3 contains 16 residues. V lost 5 bases to trimming and J lost 8 bases, with 21 bases between them. The CDR3 coding sequence is TGTGCCAGCAGTCTTCGGGGAGCGGTCCAATGGGAAAAACTGTTTTTT. Translation: CASSLRGAVQWEKLFF.